The rows below give T cell receptor beta chains drawn from one sample of a study of patients and donors after allogeneic stem cell transplantation. A single record per CDR3 protein comes from TCRdb applying MiXCR to the RT-PCR reads. Found here are roughly 180,000 distinct CDR3 sequences, less than 45% of them singletons; the top ten hold 33%. Input material: blood, either unsorted or a sorted T cell fraction (not recorded which). The receptors originated from a human donor who was either an allogeneic HSCT recipient or a stem cell or donor lymphocyte infusion donor (not recorded which). It is not recorded whose cells these are; they may come from a transplant donor. The CDR3 runs from the conserved cysteine through the conserved F or W. A D gene is named only where the DNA matches it firmly. Some rows mark clone size as missing; the rest say once, few, many or name a class of expanded clone.

v_call: TRBV5-1; clone_size: few; j_call: TRBJ2-7; d_call: .; cdr3_nt: TGCGCCAGCAGCTTGGGAGGCCAGGGGTCTTTCTACGAGCAGTACTTC; cdr3_aa: CASSLGGQGSFYEQYF
v_call: TRBV4-1; clone_size: few; j_call: TRBJ1-1; d_call: .; cdr3_nt: TGCGCCAGCAGCCCCACCGAATCGTCACAGACTTACACTGAAGCTTTCTTT; cdr3_aa: CASSPTESSQTYTEAFF
v_call: TRBV5-4; clone_size: .; j_call: TRBJ2-7; d_call: .; cdr3_nt: TGTGCCAGCAGCCCGGAGCTGGGAGTCTACGAGCAGTACTTC; cdr3_aa: CASSPELGVYEQYF
v_call: TRBV10-3; clone_size: .; j_call: TRBJ2-3; d_call: TRBD2; cdr3_nt: TGTGCCATCACTCCCAATAGCGGGGAAAGCACAGATACGCAGTATTTT; cdr3_aa: CAITPNSGESTDTQYF
v_call: TRBV20-1; clone_size: .; j_call: TRBJ1-1; d_call: .; cdr3_nt: TGCAGTGCTTCCCTTACCGCCACTAACACTGAAGCTTTCTTT; cdr3_aa: CSASLTATNTEAFF
v_call: TRBV24-1; clone_size: .; j_call: TRBJ2-1; d_call: TRBD1; cdr3_nt: TGTGCCACCAGTGATTTAGGCCAGGGGGCCTACAATGAGCAGTTCTTC; cdr3_aa: CATSDLGQGAYNEQFF
v_call: TRBV4-3; clone_size: .; j_call: TRBJ2-1; d_call: TRBD1; cdr3_nt: TGCGCCAGCAGCCAAGATGACAGGGGGTCCTACAATGAGCAGTTCTTC; cdr3_aa: CASSQDDRGSYNEQFF
v_call: TRBV29-1; clone_size: few; j_call: TRBJ1-2; d_call: .; cdr3_nt: TGCAGCGTTTCGACAGATGGCTACACCTTC; cdr3_aa: CSVSTDGYTF
v_call: TRBV6-5; clone_size: .; j_call: TRBJ1-1; d_call: .; cdr3_nt: TGTGCCAGCAGTTACAAGACTGAAGCTTTCTTT; cdr3_aa: CASSYKTEAFF
v_call: TRBV7-9; clone_size: few; j_call: TRBJ1-2; d_call: .; cdr3_nt: TGTGCCAGCAGCCAGACGGGGGATGGCTACACCTTC; cdr3_aa: CASSQTGDGYTF
v_call: TRBV20-1; clone_size: .; j_call: TRBJ1-1; d_call: .; cdr3_nt: TGCAGTGCTCGATCACGGATAACTGAAGCTTTCTTT; cdr3_aa: CSARSRITEAFF
v_call: TRBV10-3; clone_size: few; j_call: TRBJ1-5; d_call: .; cdr3_nt: TGTGCCATCAGTGTTTATTCGGACGGGCCCGAACCCCAGCATTTT; cdr3_aa: CAISVYSDGPEPQHF
v_call: TRBV12-3/TRBV12-4; clone_size: few; j_call: TRBJ1-4; d_call: .; cdr3_nt: TGTGCCAGCAGTCCGGCAATGGCAACTAATGAAAAACTGTTTTTT; cdr3_aa: CASSPAMATNEKLFF
v_call: TRBV9; clone_size: .; j_call: TRBJ1-2; d_call: .; cdr3_nt: TGTGCCAGCAGCTATATGGGGGTCGGCGGCTACACCTTC; cdr3_aa: CASSYMGVGGYTF
v_call: TRBV20-1; clone_size: few; j_call: TRBJ1-5; d_call: .; cdr3_nt: TGCAGTGCCCCCGAGGCAGGGATGGCACAGCCCCAGCATTTT; cdr3_aa: CSAPEAGMAQPQHF
v_call: TRBV12-3/TRBV12-4; clone_size: few; j_call: TRBJ2-1; d_call: TRBD2; cdr3_nt: TGTGCCAGCAACCTAGCGGGAGGGCCCAATGAGCAGTTCTTC; cdr3_aa: CASNLAGGPNEQFF
v_call: TRBV6-2/TRBV6-3; clone_size: .; j_call: TRBJ1-1; d_call: TRBD1; cdr3_nt: TGTGCCAGCAGTTACTCGAGGGGGCAGGGCACTGAAGCTTTCTTT; cdr3_aa: CASSYSRGQGTEAFF
v_call: TRBV4-3; clone_size: .; j_call: TRBJ1-5; d_call: .; cdr3_nt: TGCGCCAGCAGCCAAGCTAAGGGAGTGCAGCCCCAGCATTTT; cdr3_aa: CASSQAKGVQPQHF
v_call: TRBV7-3; clone_size: .; j_call: TRBJ2-1; d_call: .; cdr3_nt: TGTGCCAGACTACTACGGGACTCATACAATGAGCAGTTCTTC; cdr3_aa: CARLLRDSYNEQFF
v_call: TRBV20-1; clone_size: .; j_call: TRBJ1-5; d_call: .; cdr3_nt: TGCAGTGCTAGGTCTTCGTATAGCAATCAGCCCCAGCATTTT; cdr3_aa: CSARSSYSNQPQHF
v_call: TRBV28; clone_size: once; j_call: TRBJ1-2; d_call: TRBD1; cdr3_nt: TGTGCCAGCAGATACTCAGGGGGCCTCTATGGCTACACCTTC; cdr3_aa: CASRYSGGLYGYTF
v_call: TRBV7-9; clone_size: .; j_call: TRBJ2-1; d_call: TRBD2; cdr3_nt: TGTGCCAGCAGCTTAAGCCGGATCAGCGGGAGCCTTTCTTATGAGCAGTTCTTC; cdr3_aa: CASSLSRISGSLSYEQFF
v_call: TRBV7-2; clone_size: few; j_call: TRBJ2-2; d_call: TRBD2; cdr3_nt: TGTGCCAGCAGCCTAATAGCGGGAGGGAGCACCGGGGAGCTGTTTTTT; cdr3_aa: CASSLIAGGSTGELFF
v_call: TRBV28; clone_size: .; j_call: TRBJ1-2; d_call: TRBD1; cdr3_nt: TGTGCCAGCAGTCCACCGGCCGCAGGGGGGGGCGGCTACACCTTC; cdr3_aa: CASSPPAAGGGGYTF
v_call: TRBV7-9; clone_size: .; j_call: TRBJ2-7; d_call: .; cdr3_nt: TGTGCCAGCAGGTCAGCAGACTCCTACGAGCAGTACTTC; cdr3_aa: CASRSADSYEQYF
v_call: TRBV6-2/TRBV6-3; clone_size: .; j_call: TRBJ2-1; d_call: .; cdr3_nt: TGTGCCAGCAGTTACCCTGGGGACCTCTCGATGCAGTTCTTC; cdr3_aa: CASSYPGDLSMQFF
v_call: TRBV7-2; clone_size: .; j_call: TRBJ2-1; d_call: .; cdr3_nt: TGTGCCAGCAGCTTAGACGGCGATGAGCAGTTCTTC; cdr3_aa: CASSLDGDEQFF
v_call: TRBV20-1; clone_size: .; j_call: TRBJ2-2; d_call: .; cdr3_nt: TGCAGTGCTATGACTACGAACACCGGGGAGCTGTTTTTT; cdr3_aa: CSAMTTNTGELFF
v_call: TRBV9; clone_size: few; j_call: TRBJ1-2; d_call: .; cdr3_nt: TGTGCCAGCAGCGTAGCTGGCGGCGGCTACACCTTC; cdr3_aa: CASSVAGGGYTF
v_call: TRBV6-2/TRBV6-3; clone_size: .; j_call: TRBJ2-2; d_call: .; cdr3_nt: TGTGCCAGCAGAGGGACCCGGTGGCTTTTAAAAGGGACCGGGGAGCTGTTTTTT; cdr3_aa: CASRGTRWLLKGTGELFF
v_call: TRBV4-3; clone_size: .; j_call: TRBJ2-1; d_call: .; cdr3_nt: TGCGCCAGCAGCCAAGAAGTTACCGGGATCCTCCTCTACAATGAGCAGTTCTTC; cdr3_aa: CASSQEVTGILLYNEQFF